Below, 29 T cell receptor beta chains from the same sample are listed, as sequenced in a study of CD8+ T cells in alopecia areata. Once RNA had been extracted, it was reverse transcribed into cDNA to act as the sequencing template. Assay: immunoSEQ multiplex PCR; the TCRdb copy retains only in-frame clones and omits some. Of 140,000 to 150,000 clones listed, approximately 45% are singletons. What was sequenced was CD4+ T cells sorted from blood. These receptor sequences come from a human donor with alopecia areata.

This rearrangement joins TRBV28 to TRBJ1-5; D is uncertain. Germline assignment: CDR1 MDHEN and CDR2 SYDVKM. The ends were cut back, 4 bases at V and 5 bases at J, with 12 bases in the middle. The CDR3 has 14 amino acids. CDR3 loop: CASSSGTSYQPQHF. DNA of the CDR3: TGTGCCAGCAGTTCTGGTACCTCATATCAGCCCCAGCATTTT.

A single count supports this clone. The chain couples TRBV20-1 to TRBJ1-1, with unresolved D. There are 11 residues in the CDR3. In germline, CDR1 is DFQATT, CDR2 SNEGSKA (reference sequence). Trimming pared 1 base from V and 6 bases from J, leaving 6 bases between. CDR3 sequence reads: CSARGDAEAFF. CDR3 DNA: TGCAGTGCTAGAGGGGATGCTGAAGCTTTCTTT.

The gene calls are TRBV4-1 and TRBJ2-2; possibly TRBD1 for D (6 bases). This CDR3 is 20 amino acids long. Looked up from germline, CDR1 is MGHRA and CDR2 is YSYEKL. Trimming removed 0 bases at V and 2 bases at J, with 22 bases between. CDR3 residues: CASSQDITRIGGQNTGELFF. The CDR3 bases are TGCGCCAGCAGCCAAGATATTACAAGAATAGGGGGACAAAACACCGGGGAGCTGTTTTTT.

This clone was detected a few times. The rearrangement uses TRBV29-1 and TRBJ2-1, with D maybe TRBD2 (5 bases). The CDR3 has 13 amino acids. Trimming left V 7 bases short and J 5 bases short, with 15 bases between. Germline lookup yields CDR1 SQVTM and CDR2 ANQGSEA. The CDR3 here is CSAERRADNEQFF. DNA for the CDR3: TGCAGCGCCGAACGAAGAGCGGACAATGAGCAGTTCTTC.

The chain couples TRBV30 to TRBJ2-7; D uncertain. In germline, CDR1 is GTSNPN, CDR2 SVGIG (reference sequence). The V gene lost 2 bases and the J gene lost 9 bases, with 14 bases spanning the gap. This CDR3 is 12 amino acids long. In DNA, the CDR3 is TGTGCCTGGAGTAGAGTACTACAGTGGCAGTACTTC. Amino acids: CAWSRVLQWQYF.

There are a few counts of this clone. V is TRBV7-8 and J is TRBJ1-2; D not resolved. V dropped 2 bases and J dropped 12 bases, with 22 bases sitting between them. Looked up from germline, CDR1 is SGHVS and CDR2 is FQNEAQ. The CDR3 is 15 residues long. The CDR3 is CASSLNVAGSGKNTF. DNA for the CDR3: TGTGCCAGCAGCTTAAATGTGGCCGGGTCCGGGAAAAACACCTTC.

The chain uses TRBV5-1 and TRBJ1-1; D is unclear. Germline V gene sequence: CDR1 SGHRS, CDR2 YFSETQ. The CDR3 has 15 amino acids. The germline V and J ends were trimmed by 0 bases and 4 bases, with 13 bases remaining between them. CDR3 in DNA: TGCGCCAGCAGCTTGGCGAAGGGTTGGTTCACTGAAGCTTTCTTT. This sequence encodes CASSLAKGWFTEAFF.

CDR3 amino acids: CSAEGGIADGYTF. In DNA, the CDR3 is TGCAGCGCCGAGGGGGGAATCGCGGATGGCTACACCTTC. V is TRBV29-1 and J is TRBJ1-2; D is perhaps TRBD1 (6 bases). With 7 bases removed from V and 6 bases from J, the gap between germline ends came to 18 bases. Germline V gene lookup returns CDR1 SQVTM and CDR2 ANQGSEA. The CDR3 covers 13 residues.

This clone was seen a few times. The chain couples TRBV2 to TRBJ2-1; maybe TRBD2 (6 bases). This CDR3 is 12 amino acids long. With 9 bases removed from V and 8 bases from J, the gap between germline ends came to 14 bases. Germline assignment: CDR1 SNHLY and CDR2 FYNNEI. The chain's CDR3 is CAREGPSDEQFF. For the CDR3, the DNA is TGTGCCAGAGAGGGTCCTAGCGATGAGCAGTTCTTC.

This clone was observed a handful of times. V is TRBV30 and J is TRBJ1-5; 10 bases map to TRBD1. J was trimmed by 0 bases and V by 2 bases; bases with no gene match: 7. This CDR3 contains 17 residues. Germline values: CDR1 GTSNPN, CDR2 SVGIG (reference sequence). CDR3 DNA sequence: TGTGCCTGGAGTCGGGACAGGGGCGCTGATAGCAATCAGCCCCAGCATTTT. This translates into CAWSRDRGADSNQPQHF.

This clone was found a few times. This sequence joins TRBV5-1 and TRBJ2-7; D call uncertain. The CDR3 sequence is 13 residues long. Germline V gene sequence: CDR1 SGHRS, CDR2 YFSETQ. The germline V and J ends were trimmed by 0 bases and 1 base, with 5 bases remaining between them. CDR3 in amino acids: CASSLDGSYEQYF. CDR3 nucleotides: TGCGCCAGCAGCTTGGACGGTTCCTACGAGCAGTACTTC. The variable domain in full, with the rest retrieved from reference TRBV5-1 and TRBJ2-7, is KAGVTQTPRYLIKTRGQQVTLSCSPISGHRSVSWYQQTPGQGLQFLFEYFSETQRNKGNFPGRFSGRQFSNSRSEMNVSTLELGDSALYLCASSLDGSYEQYFGPGTRLTVT.

The J gene is TRBJ2-7, the V gene TRBV7-8; D is possibly TRBD2 (6 bases). The CDR3 covers 14 residues. Trimming removed 5 bases at V and 2 bases at J, with 13 bases between. CDR1 and CDR2 (germline): SGHVS, FQNEAQ. The CDR3 DNA sequence: TGTGCCAGCAGCACCTGGGACTCAGCCTACGAGCAGTACTTC. Residues: CASSTWDSAYEQYF.

The chain is built from TRBV7-2 and TRBJ2-1, with a weak D call TRBD1 (5 bases). Deletions cut 5 bases from V and 8 bases from J, with 16 bases between. The CDR3 contains 14 residues. Germline CDR1 and CDR2: SGHTA and FQGNSA. In DNA form, the CDR3 reads TGTGCCAGCAGCAATGGAGAGTGGGGCTATGAGCAGTTCTTC. This sequence encodes CASSNGEWGYEQFF.

The rearrangement joins TRBV29-1 to TRBJ1-2; 8 nucleotides agree with TRBD1. Germline V gives CDR1 SQVTM, CDR2 ANQGSEA. V shed 5 bases, J shed 7 bases, and the junction held 6 bases outside the gene matches. The CDR3 runs to 12 residues. This chain's CDR3 is CSVLGQVRGYTF. For the CDR3, the DNA is TGCAGCGTTCTGGGACAGGTGCGTGGCTACACCTTC. The variable domain in full, with the rest retrieved from reference TRBV29-1 and TRBJ1-2, is SAVISQKPSRDICQRGTSLTIQCQVDSQVTMMFWYRQQPGQSLTLIATANQGSEATYESGFVIDKFPISRPNLTFSTLTVSNMSPEDSSIYLCSVLGQVRGYTFGSGTRLTVV.

This clone was seen a single time. The genes are TRBV29-1 and TRBJ1-2, with TRBD1 identical over 9 bases. The CDR3 runs 13 residues. Germline V gives CDR1 SQVTM, CDR2 ANQGSEA. Trimming cost V 8 bases and J 3 bases; bases outside gene matches: 7. The CDR3 DNA reads as TGCAGCTCGGGGACAGGGATGGACTATGGCTACACCTTC. As protein: CSSGTGMDYGYTF.

V usage is TRBV30 and J usage is TRBJ2-2; D is perhaps TRBD2 (5 bases). Germline lookup yields CDR1 GTSNPN and CDR2 SVGIG (reference sequence). Deletions cut 3 bases from V and 4 bases from J, with 12 bases between. The CDR3 consists of 14 residues. The CDR3 loop reads CAWRREPGTGELFF. Here the CDR3 DNA reads TGTGCCTGGAGGAGGGAGCCGGGCACCGGGGAGCTGTTTTTT.

This rearrangement joins TRBV15 to TRBJ2-5; D possibly corresponds to TRBD2 (5 bases). Trimming stripped 5 bases from V and 1 base from J, with 11 bases between. From germline, CDR1 is LNHNV and CDR2 YYDKDF (reference sequence). The CDR3 spans 14 residues. The CDR3 protein is CATSEGSPQETQYF. DNA for the CDR3: TGTGCCACCAGCGAGGGATCCCCCCAAGAGACCCAGTACTTC. Using reference TRBV15 and TRBJ2-5 for the parts outside the CDR3, the full variable domain is DAMVIQNPRYQVTQFGKPVTLSCSQTLNHNVMYWYQQKSSQAPKLLFHYYDKDFNNEADTPDNFQSRRPNTSFCFLDIRSPGLGDTAMYLCATSEGSPQETQYFGPGTRLLVL.

This clone occurred once. The gene calls are TRBV6-5 and TRBJ1-1, with D perhaps matching TRBD1 (6 bases). V lost 6 bases to trimming and J lost 0 bases, with 11 bases between them. From germline, CDR1 is MNHEY and CDR2 SVGAGI. This CDR3 is built from 14 residues. The CDR3 loop reads CASRRTELNTEAFF. In nucleotides, the CDR3 is TGTGCCAGCAGACGGACAGAACTGAACACTGAAGCTTTCTTT.

This clone was detected only a few times. V is TRBV18 and J is TRBJ2-1, with 7 bases fitting TRBD2. Trimming removed 3 bases from V and 3 bases from J; junction bases left unmatched: 8. Germline V gene sequence: CDR1 KGHSH, CDR2 LQKENI. There are 16 residues in the CDR3. The CDR3 reads CASSPILATFYNEQFF. The CDR3 DNA sequence: TGTGCCAGCTCACCTATACTAGCGACCTTCTACAATGAGCAGTTCTTC. Supplemented by reference TRBV18 and TRBJ2-1, the full variable domain reads NAGVMQNPRHLVRRRGQEARLRCSPMKGHSHVYWYRQLPEEGLKFMVYLQKENIIDESGMPKERFSAEFPKEGPSILRIQQVVRGDSAAYFCASSPILATFYNEQFFGPGTRLTVL.

V gene TRBV19 combines with J gene TRBJ1-2; unclear D gene. The CDR3 length is 13 residues. Germline CDR1 is LNHDA and CDR2 is SQIVND (reference sequence). V was pared by 1 base and J by 4 bases, with 7 bases between. The CDR3 nucleotides read TGTGCCAGTAGTATAGTCGGCGGCTATGGCTACACCTTC. It translates to CASSIVGGYGYTF.

In this sample, this clone turned up a few times. This sequence joins TRBV18 and TRBJ2-3; D is ambiguous. Trimming shortened V by 3 bases and J by 4 bases, and 14 bases separated the two germline ends. Germline CDR1 and CDR2: KGHSH and LQKENI. This CDR3 has 15 residues. CDR3 sequence: CASSPRLEMADTQYF. As DNA, the CDR3 is TGTGCCAGCTCACCTCGTCTAGAGATGGCAGATACGCAGTATTTT.

The chain recombines TRBV7-9 with TRBJ1-5; D unclear. The CDR3 runs to 15 residues. The V gene's germline CDR1 is SEHNR and CDR2 FQNEAQ (reference sequence). Trimming took 3 bases from V and 6 from J, leaving 15 bases between them. The CDR3 DNA follows: TGTGCCAGCAGCTTCGGGAACAACCTATTTCAGCCCCAGCATTTT. Encoded protein: CASSFGNNLFQPQHF. Full variable domain (outside the CDR3, taken from reference TRBV7-9 and TRBJ1-5): DTGVSQNPRHKITKRGQNVTFRCDPISEHNRLYWYRQTLGQGPEFLTYFQNEAQLEKSRLLSDRFSAERPKGSFSTLEIQRTEQGDSAMYLCASSFGNNLFQPQHFGDGTRLSIL.

This clone was seen a few times. The chain combines TRBV2 with TRBJ1-1, with no clear D. The V end was cut by 1 base, the J end by 0 bases, with 6 bases between. CDR1 SNHLY and CDR2 FYNNEI come from the germline V gene. CDR3 length: 14 amino acids. The CDR3 DNA reads TGTGCCAGCAGTGAAGGGTTTCTGAACACTGAAGCTTTCTTT. Translation gives CASSEGFLNTEAFF.

This clone was recorded a few times. The rearrangement joins TRBV29-1 to TRBJ2-7; D is undetermined. The V gene's germline CDR1 is SQVTM and CDR2 ANQGSEA. The CDR3 runs to 11 residues. V shed 3 bases and J shed 2 bases, with 5 bases lying between them. The chain's CDR3 is CSVDTAYEQYF. For the CDR3, the DNA is TGCAGCGTTGACACGGCCTACGAGCAGTACTTC.

This clone came up a few times. This rearrangement joins TRBV7-9 to TRBJ2-1; TRBD1 matches at 7 bases. Germline V gives CDR1 SEHNR, CDR2 FQNEAQ (reference sequence). J lost 9 bases, V lost 0 bases, and 2 bases had no gene match. The CDR3 extends over 13 amino acids. The CDR3 loop reads CASSLAGQTEQFF. CDR3 coding DNA: TGTGCCAGCAGCTTAGCGGGACAGACTGAGCAGTTCTTC.

This clone was observed a few times. The rearrangement links TRBV7-9 to TRBJ1-3; unclear D gene. The CDR3 contains 12 residues. The germline V and J ends were trimmed by 5 bases and 4 bases, with 6 bases remaining between them. Germline CDR1 and CDR2: SEHNR and FQNEAQ (reference sequence). CDR3 loop: CASSMTGNTIYF. CDR3 DNA: TGTGCCAGCAGCATGACGGGAAACACCATATATTTT.

The chain has TRBV28 and TRBJ2-3, with a tentative D call TRBD1 (5 bases). Germline-derived CDR1 and CDR2 are MDHEN and SYDVKM. This CDR3 region has 16 residues. The V and J ends lost 6 bases and 1 base respectively, with 17 bases between them. The chain's CDR3 is CASRADRQIGTDTQYF. For the CDR3, the DNA is TGTGCCAGCAGGGCCGATCGACAGATAGGCACAGATACGCAGTATTTT.

This clone was seen a few times. The rearrangement links TRBV20-1 to TRBJ2-7, with TRBD1 matching 8 bases. CDR1 is DFQATT, CDR2 SNEGSKA, per germline (reference sequence). J gave up 12 bases and V 1 base, and 5 bases lay outside the gene matches. This CDR3 comprises 11 residues. CDR3 nucleotide sequence: TGCAGTGCTAGAGGTCAGGGGGCTCGGTACTTC. This codes for CSARGQGARYF.

This clone was counted many times. V is TRBV30 and J is TRBJ2-5, with a weak D call TRBD1 (5 bases). The CDR3 runs 14 residues. Germline values: CDR1 GTSNPN, CDR2 SVGIG (reference sequence). V was trimmed by 4 bases and J by 0 bases, leaving 12 bases between them. DNA for the CDR3: TGTGCCTGGATTCGGCAGGGCCACCAAGAGACCCAGTACTTC. Amino acids: CAWIRQGHQETQYF. Full variable domain (remainder filled in from reference TRBV30 and TRBJ2-5): SQTIHQWPATLVQPVGSPLSLECTVEGTSNPNLYWYRQAAGRGLQLLFYSVGIGQISSEVPQNLSASRPQDRQFILSSKKLLLSDSGFYLCAWIRQGHQETQYFGPGTRLLVL.